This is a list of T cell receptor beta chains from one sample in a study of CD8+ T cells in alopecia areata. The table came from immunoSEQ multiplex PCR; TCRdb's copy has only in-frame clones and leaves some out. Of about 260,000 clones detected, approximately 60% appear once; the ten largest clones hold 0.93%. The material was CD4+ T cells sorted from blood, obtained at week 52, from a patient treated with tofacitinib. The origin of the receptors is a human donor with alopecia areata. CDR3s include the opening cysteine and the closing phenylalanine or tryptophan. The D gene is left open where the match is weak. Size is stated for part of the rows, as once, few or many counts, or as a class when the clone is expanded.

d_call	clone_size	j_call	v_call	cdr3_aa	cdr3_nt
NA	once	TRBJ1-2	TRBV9	CASSVASTNYGYTF	TGTGCCAGCAGCGTAGCTTCAACCAACTATGGCTACACCTTC
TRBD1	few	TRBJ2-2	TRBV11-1	CASSSQTGANTGELFF	TGTGCCAGCAGCTCGCAGACAGGGGCAAACACCGGGGAGCTGTTTTTT
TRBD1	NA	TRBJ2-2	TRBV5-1	CASSLRQGARTGELFF	TGCGCCAGCAGCTTGAGACAGGGGGCGAGAACCGGGGAGCTGTTTTTT
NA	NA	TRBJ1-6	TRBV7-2	CASSSGSGTTLSRGSPLHF	TGTGCCAGCAGCTCGGGCTCCGGGACTACCTTGAGTCGAGGGTCACCCCTCCACTTT
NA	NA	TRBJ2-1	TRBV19	CASSIRGRNEQFF	TGTGCCAGTAGTATCAGGGGCCGGAATGAGCAGTTCTTC
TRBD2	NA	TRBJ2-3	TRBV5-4	CAVWRGGGDTQYF	TGTGCCGTGTGGCGGGGGGGTGGAGATACGCAGTATTTT
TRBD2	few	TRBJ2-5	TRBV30	CARTSGGERETQYF	TGTGCCCGGACTAGCGGGGGGGAGAGGGAGACCCAGTACTTC
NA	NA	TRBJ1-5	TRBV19	CASSEDQPQHF	TGTGCCAGTTCCGAGGATCAGCCCCAGCATTTT
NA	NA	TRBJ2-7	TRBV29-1	CSVDKGYEQYF	TGCAGCGTTGATAAGGGCTACGAGCAGTACTTC
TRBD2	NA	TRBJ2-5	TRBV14	CASSQLTSGAQETQYF	TGTGCCAGCAGCCAACTTACTAGCGGGGCCCAAGAGACCCAGTACTTC
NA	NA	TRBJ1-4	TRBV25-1	CASSDAREKLFF	TGTGCCAGCAGTGATGCAAGGGAAAAACTGTTTTTT
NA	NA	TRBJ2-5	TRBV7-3	CASSLRPQETQYF	TGTGCCAGCAGCTTAAGGCCACAAGAGACCCAGTACTTC
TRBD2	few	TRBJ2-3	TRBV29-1	CSLRGSGGGTDTQYF	TGCTCCTTACGCGGTAGCGGGGGAGGCACAGATACGCAGTATTTT
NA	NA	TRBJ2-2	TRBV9	CASSVGTGELFF	TGTGCCAGCAGCGTAGGTACCGGGGAGCTGTTTTTT
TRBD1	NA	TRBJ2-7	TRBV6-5	CASRGTGESYEQYF	TGTGCCAGCAGAGGGACAGGGGAATCCTACGAGCAGTACTTC
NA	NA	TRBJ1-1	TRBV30	CAWRGGQYTEAFF	TGTGCCTGGAGAGGAGGGCAGTACACTGAAGCTTTCTTT
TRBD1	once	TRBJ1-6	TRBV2	CASSETGQPSPLHF	TGTGCCAGCAGTGAGACAGGGCAACCTTCACCCCTCCACTTT
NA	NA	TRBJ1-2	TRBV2	CASSEIAVNYGYTF	TGTGCCAGCAGTGAAATCGCCGTTAACTATGGCTACACCTTC
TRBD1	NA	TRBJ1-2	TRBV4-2	CASSQGGQGEGYGYTF	TGTGCCAGCAGCCAAGGGGGACAGGGGGAAGGCTATGGCTACACCTTC
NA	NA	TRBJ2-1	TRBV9	CASSVVGGEQFF	TGTGCCAGCAGCGTAGTGGGTGGTGAGCAGTTCTTC
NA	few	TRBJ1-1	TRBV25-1	CASSPQVGGRTEAFF	TGTGCCAGCAGTCCCCAGGTAGGTGGACGGACTGAAGCTTTCTTT
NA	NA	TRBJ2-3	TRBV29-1	CSLRGAGPTDTQYF	TGCAGCCTCCGAGGGGCGGGGCCCACAGATACGCAGTATTTT
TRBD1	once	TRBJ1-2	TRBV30	CASERARGIYGYTF	TGTGCTTCGGAACGGGCCAGGGGGATCTATGGCTACACCTTC
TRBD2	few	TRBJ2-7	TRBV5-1	CASSPLATGSSYEQYF	TGCGCCAGCAGCCCACTAGCGACGGGGAGCTCCTACGAGCAGTACTTC
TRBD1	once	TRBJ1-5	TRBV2	CASSLDRGNQPQHF	TGTGCCAGCAGTCTCGACAGGGGCAATCAGCCCCAGCATTTT
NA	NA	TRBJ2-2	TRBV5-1	CASSLAGKTNTGELFF	TGCGCCAGCAGCTTGGCAGGGAAAACGAACACCGGGGAGCTGTTTTTT
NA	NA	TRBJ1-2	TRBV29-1	CSVGERGQPFYGYTF	TGCAGCGTTGGCGAACGGGGGCAGCCTTTCTATGGCTACACCTTC
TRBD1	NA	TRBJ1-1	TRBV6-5	CASSYRTGGGTEAFF	TGTGCCAGCAGTTACCGGACAGGGGGTGGCACTGAAGCTTTCTTT
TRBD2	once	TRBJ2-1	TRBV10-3	CAISGPSGETNEQFF	TGTGCCATCAGTGGGCCTAGCGGGGAAACCAATGAGCAGTTCTTC
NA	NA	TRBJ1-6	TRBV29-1	CSVTQGVDNSPLHF	TGCAGCGTCACCCAAGGGGTCGATAATTCACCCCTCCACTTT
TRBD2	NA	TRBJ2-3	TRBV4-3	CASSQGTSGHTDTQYF	TGCGCCAGCAGCCAGGGGACTAGCGGGCACACAGATACGCAGTATTTT
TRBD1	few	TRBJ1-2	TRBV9	CASSVGQPPNYGYTF	TGTGCCAGCAGCGTGGGACAGCCACCTAACTATGGCTACACCTTC
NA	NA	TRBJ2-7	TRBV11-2	CASGGLNTYEQYF	TGTGCCAGCGGGGGACTGAACACCTACGAGCAGTACTTC
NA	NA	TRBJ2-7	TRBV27	CASGRGSYEQYF	TGTGCCAGCGGCCGAGGTTCCTACGAGCAGTACTTC
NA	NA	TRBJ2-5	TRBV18	CASSPTGSKETQYF	TGTGCCAGCTCACCTACAGGGTCTAAAGAGACCCAGTACTTC